Listed here are 20 T cell receptor beta chains from one sample, sequenced in a study of shared clonotypes between healthy human individuals. Profiling relied on immunoSEQ multiplex PCR, and the TCRdb table lists in-frame clones only, not all of them. The table records over a million clones, around 82% of them present only once. Sequences were obtained from memory CD4+ T cells from PBMCs. Subset noted: CD45RA-negative fraction. These receptors all come from a man younger than 35 in good health. Some clones in this sample may be carry-over from other donors' samples.

The V call is TRBV28, the J call TRBJ2-7; maybe TRBD2 (6 bases). This CDR3 is built from 15 residues. Germline V gives CDR1 MDHEN, CDR2 SYDVKM. The ends were cut back, 2 bases at V and 4 bases at J, with 15 bases in the middle. Here the CDR3 DNA reads TGTGCCAGCAGTTTACCGGGAGTCCGAACGTACGAGCAGTACTTC. This codes for CASSLPGVRTYEQYF. The whole variable domain, remainder taken from reference TRBV28 and TRBJ2-7, is DVKVTQSSRYLVKRTGEKVFLECVQDMDHENMFWYRQDPGLGLRLIYFSYDVKMKEKGDIPEGYSVSREKKERFSLILESASTNQTSMYLCASSLPGVRTYEQYFGPGTRLTVT.

The V call is TRBV9, the J call TRBJ2-7; D is perhaps TRBD1 (5 bases). The ends were cut back, 0 bases at V and 7 bases at J, with 17 bases in the middle. Germline V lookup: CDR1 SGDLS, CDR2 YYNGEE. CDR3 length: 15 residues. DNA of the CDR3: TGTGCCAGCAGCGTAGGGGGCGCAGGAGCCATGGAGCAGTACTTC. Its protein product is CASSVGGAGAMEQYF. The full variable domain, rest sourced from reference TRBV9 and TRBJ2-7, is DSGVTQTPKHLITATGQRVTLRCSPRSGDLSVYWYQQSLDQGLQFLIQYYNGEERAKGNILERFSAQQFPDLHSELNLSSLELGDSALYFCASSVGGAGAMEQYFGPGTRLTVT.

This chain uses TRBV7-8 with TRBJ2-7; TRBD2 aligns across 8 bases. The V segment lost 2 bases and the J segment 7 bases; nucleotides outside the gene matches: 4. Germline V gene lookup returns CDR1 SGHVS and CDR2 FQNEAQ. The CDR3 consists of 13 residues. The CDR3 bases are TGTGCCAGCAGCTTAACTAGCGGTCTGGAGCAGTACTTC. Its protein is CASSLTSGLEQYF. The full variable domain, its missing parts supplied by reference TRBV7-8 and TRBJ2-7, is GAGVSQSPRYKVAKRGQDVALRCDPISGHVSLFWYQQALGQGPEFLTYFQNEAQLDKSGLPSDRFFAERPEGSVSTLKIQRTQQEDSAVYLCASSLTSGLEQYFGPGTRLTVT.

The chain carries TRBV6-1 and TRBJ2-7; no clear D. Germline CDR1 MNHNS, CDR2 SASEGT. CDR3 length: 8 residues. V lost 8 bases and J 4 bases, leaving 0 bases between the germline ends. Here the CDR3 reads CASYEQYF. CDR3 in DNA: TGTGCCAGCTACGAGCAGTACTTC.

The CDR3 protein is CASTPGQITDTQYF. The CDR3 DNA reads TGTGCCAGTACACCGGGACAGATCACAGATACGCAGTATTTT. This rearrangement joins TRBV19 to TRBJ2-3; 7 positions agree with TRBD1. V gave up 7 bases and J gave up 2 bases; unmatched junction bases: 6. CDR3 length equals 14 residues. The germline V gene has CDR1 LNHDA and CDR2 SQIVND (reference sequence). The full variable domain, its missing parts supplied by reference TRBV19 and TRBJ2-3, is DGGITQSPKYLFRKEGQNVTLSCEQNLNHDAMYWYRQDPGQGLRLIYYSQIVNDFQKGDIAEGYSVSREKKESFPLTVTSAQKNPTAFYLCASTPGQITDTQYFGPGTRLTVL.

The chain couples TRBV7-8 to TRBJ2-4; a weak D match, TRBD2 (5 bases). Trimming cost V 5 bases and J 0 bases, with 20 bases left between them. The CDR3 has 18 residues. Germline V gives CDR1 SGHVS, CDR2 FQNEAQ. CDR3 nucleotide sequence: TGTGCCAGCAGCCTCGTGAGGGTTCCATTACTAGCCAAAAACATTCAGTACTTC. Protein: CASSLVRVPLLAKNIQYF.

The rearrangement links TRBV10-3 to TRBJ2-4, with a tentative D call TRBD1 (6 bases). The CDR3 has 15 amino acids. Germline loops: CDR1 ENHRY, CDR2 SYGVKD. The ends were cut back, 6 bases at V and 1 base at J, with 13 bases in the middle. CDR3 protein: CAIRDTTGAKNIQYF. The CDR3 DNA reads as TGTGCCATCAGGGACACTACAGGGGCCAAAAACATTCAGTACTTC.

The rearrangement uses TRBV9 and TRBJ2-5; TRBD1 aligns across 9 bases. This CDR3 has 16 residues. The germline CDR1 and CDR2 sequences are SGDLS and YYNGEE. V trimming: 0 bases; J trimming: 2 bases; junction bases outside the gene matches: 5. CDR3 nucleotides: TGTGCCAGCAGCGTAGGGGACAGGGCGACTCAAGAGACCCAGTACTTC. Translating it yields CASSVGDRATQETQYF. The full variable domain, rest sourced from reference TRBV9 and TRBJ2-5, is DSGVTQTPKHLITATGQRVTLRCSPRSGDLSVYWYQQSLDQGLQFLIQYYNGEERAKGNILERFSAQQFPDLHSELNLSSLELGDSALYFCASSVGDRATQETQYFGPGTRLLVL.

The rearrangement joins TRBV7-2 to TRBJ1-1; unclear D gene. The germline CDR1 and CDR2 sequences are SGHTA and FQGNSA. V lost 4 bases and J lost 1, with 7 bases in between. This CDR3 comprises 13 residues. CDR3 amino acids: CASSYDWNTEAFF. CDR3 bases: TGTGCCAGCAGCTACGACTGGAACACTGAAGCTTTCTTT.

CDR3 in amino acids: CASSGQGATNEKLFF. Written as DNA, the CDR3 is TGTGCCAGCAGTGGACAGGGTGCAACTAATGAAAAACTGTTTTTT. The rearrangement joins TRBV6-6 to TRBJ1-4; 8 positions agree with TRBD1. The J segment lost 0 bases and the V segment lost 5 bases, leaving 2 bases of the junction unmatched. Germline V lookup: CDR1 MNHNY, CDR2 SVGAGI (reference sequence). The CDR3 loop spans 15 amino acids.

The chain combines TRBV28 with TRBJ1-5; D not certain. V was pared by 8 bases and J by 0 bases, with 14 bases between. The germline V gene encodes CDR1 MDHEN and CDR2 SYDVKM. The CDR3 is 15 amino acids. CDR3 protein: CASSLTPYSNQPQHF. The CDR3 nucleotides are TGTGCCAGCTCCCTAACACCGTATAGCAATCAGCCCCAGCATTTT.

This sequence joins TRBV15 and TRBJ2-5, with 10 bases fitting TRBD2. Germline-derived CDR1 and CDR2 are LNHNV and YYDKDF (reference sequence). CDR3 length: 17 amino acids. The junction had 6 bases not matched to a gene; V was cut back by 1 base and J by 1 base. Here the CDR3 reads CATSRVASGSPQETQYF. CDR3 DNA: TGTGCCACCAGCAGAGTGGCTAGCGGGAGCCCCCAAGAGACCCAGTACTTC.

V and J are TRBV29-1 and TRBJ2-5; 10 bases fit TRBD2. The V segment lost 6 bases and the J segment 2 bases; nucleotides outside the gene matches: 9. Germline CDR1 reads SQVTM; CDR2 reads ANQGSEA. The CDR3 runs 15 residues. In DNA form, the CDR3 reads TGCAGCGTGGCCTCTAGCGGGAGACGGCAAGAGACCCAGTACTTC. Amino acids: CSVASSGRRQETQYF.

This rearrangement joins TRBV6-5 to TRBJ2-5; 9 bases align to TRBD1. Germline V gives CDR1 MNHEY, CDR2 SVGAGI. J lost 6 bases, V lost 1 base, and 6 bases had no gene match. The CDR3 consists of 15 residues. This CDR3 is CASSYFRTGAKTQYF. The CDR3 bases are TGTGCCAGCAGTTACTTTCGGACAGGGGCTAAGACCCAGTACTTC.

V and J are TRBV6-1 and TRBJ2-2; unclear D gene. CDR1 and CDR2 (germline): MNHNS, SASEGT. This CDR3 is 13 amino acids long. The V gene lost 2 bases and the J gene lost 6 bases, with 7 bases spanning the gap. CDR3 in amino acids: CASSEQRSGELFF. The CDR3 nucleotides are TGTGCCAGCAGTGAACAGAGGTCCGGGGAGCTGTTTTTT.

This rearrangement joins TRBV5-1 to TRBJ2-4; D possibly corresponds to TRBD2 (6 bases). Germline loops: CDR1 SGHRS, CDR2 YFSETQ. The CDR3 has 13 amino acids. V lost 4 bases and J lost 8, with 13 bases in between. The CDR3 spells CASSGTEMDIQYF. CDR3 DNA sequence: TGCGCCAGCAGCGGGACTGAGATGGACATTCAGTACTTC.

This chain uses TRBV7-7 with TRBJ2-3; weak D call: TRBD2 (5 bases). The CDR3 consists of 14 residues. The germline V and J ends were trimmed by 4 bases and 2 bases, with 10 bases remaining between them. Looked up from germline, CDR1 is SSHAT and CDR2 is FNYEAQ (reference sequence). The CDR3 sequence: CASSSGSYTDTQYF. DNA of the CDR3: TGTGCCAGCAGCTCGGGGTCGTACACAGATACGCAGTATTTT.

V and J are TRBV28 and TRBJ2-7, with 11 bases that match TRBD2. This CDR3 comprises 14 residues. CDR1 MDHEN and CDR2 SYDVKM come from the germline V gene. V lost 6 bases to trimming and J lost 5 bases; unmatched junction nucleotides: 6. CDR3 in amino acids: CASSPGLAGHEQYF. CDR3 in DNA: TGTGCCAGCAGCCCAGGACTAGCGGGCCACGAGCAGTACTTC.

Remarks on this clone: Different DNA sequences within this sample yield the same CDR3. The chain joins TRBV5-4 to TRBJ2-5; a weak D match, TRBD2 (7 bases). This CDR3 has 14 amino acids. The V gene lost 0 bases and the J gene lost 5 bases, with 11 bases spanning the gap. The germline V gene encodes CDR1 SGHNT and CDR2 YYREEE (reference sequence). This chain's CDR3 is CASSLGTAGETQYF. The CDR3 region has the DNA TGTGCCAGCAGCTTGGGGACAGCGGGGGAGACCCAGTACTTC.

This clone was counted a few times. The rearrangement links TRBV7-2 to TRBJ2-3, with D perhaps matching TRBD1 (5 bases). CDR1 is SGHTA and CDR2 is FQGNSA in the germline V gene. The CDR3 covers 16 residues. V was cut by 2 bases and J by 4 bases, with 16 bases left in between. The CDR3 loop reads CASSLLGLGVADTQYF. CDR3 in DNA: TGTGCCAGCAGCTTATTGGGGCTAGGTGTAGCAGATACGCAGTATTTT.